In its sample, the clone carrying this TCR beta chain was seen many times. Beta-chain TCR CDR3 regions were amplified from RNA transcripts. The workflow started with a first-round RT-PCR run with HTBI primers and then moved on to a second-round multiplex PCR. TCRdb re-called the multiplex PCR reads with MiXCR, one entry per CDR3 protein. The sample contains a few hundred thousand distinct CDR3 sequences, approximately 18% of which appear only once. Germline-derived CDR1 and CDR2 are SGHTA and FQGNSA. Trimming shortened V by 5 bases and J by 2 bases, and 12 bases separated the two germline ends. The CDR3 contains 14 residues. This sample stems from a study of Graves' ophthalmopathy and Graves' hyperthyroidism. Study at large: Specimen type is peripheral blood, obtained at initial diagnosis before any treatment.

The specimen sequenced was peripheral blood. The receptor was derived from an adult woman with stable Graves' hyperthyroidism. The chain carries TRBV7-2 and TRBJ2-5; no clear D. For the CDR3, the DNA is TGTGCCAGCAGCCCCTCTGTCAGTCAAGAGACCCAGTACTTC. It specifies CASSPSVSQETQYF. The whole variable domain, filled in from reference TRBV7-2 and TRBJ2-5, reads GAGVSQSPSNKVTEKGKDVELRCDPISGHTALYWYRQSLGQGLEFLIYFQGNSAPDKSGLPSDRFSAERTGGSVSTLTIQRTQQEDSAVYLCASSPSVSQETQYFGPGTRLLVL.